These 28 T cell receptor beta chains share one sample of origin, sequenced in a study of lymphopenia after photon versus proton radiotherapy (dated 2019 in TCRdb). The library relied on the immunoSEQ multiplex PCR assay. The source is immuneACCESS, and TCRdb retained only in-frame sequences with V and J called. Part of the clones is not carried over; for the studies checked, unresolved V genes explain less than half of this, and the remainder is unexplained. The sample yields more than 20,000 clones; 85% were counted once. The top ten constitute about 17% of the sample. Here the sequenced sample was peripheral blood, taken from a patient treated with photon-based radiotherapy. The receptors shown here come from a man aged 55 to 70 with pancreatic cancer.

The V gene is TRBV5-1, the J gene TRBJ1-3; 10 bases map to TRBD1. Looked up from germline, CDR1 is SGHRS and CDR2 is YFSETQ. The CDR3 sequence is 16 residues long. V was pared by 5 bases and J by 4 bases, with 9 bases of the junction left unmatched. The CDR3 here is CASSLWGTGAGNTIYF. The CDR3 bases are TGCGCCAGCAGTTTGTGGGGGACAGGGGCCGGAAACACCATATATTTT.

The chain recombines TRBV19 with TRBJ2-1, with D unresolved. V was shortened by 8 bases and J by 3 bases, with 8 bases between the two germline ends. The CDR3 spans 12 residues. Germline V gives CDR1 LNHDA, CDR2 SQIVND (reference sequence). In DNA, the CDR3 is TGTGCCAGTTCCGACCGCTACAATGAGCAGTTCTTC. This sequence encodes CASSDRYNEQFF.

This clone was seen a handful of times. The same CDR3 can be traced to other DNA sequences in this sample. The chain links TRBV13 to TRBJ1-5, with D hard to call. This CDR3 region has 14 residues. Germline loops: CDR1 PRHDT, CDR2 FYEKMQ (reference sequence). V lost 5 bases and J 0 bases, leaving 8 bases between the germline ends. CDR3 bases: TGTGCCAGCAGCCCGAATTATAGCAATCAGCCCCAGCATTTT. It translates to CASSPNYSNQPQHF.

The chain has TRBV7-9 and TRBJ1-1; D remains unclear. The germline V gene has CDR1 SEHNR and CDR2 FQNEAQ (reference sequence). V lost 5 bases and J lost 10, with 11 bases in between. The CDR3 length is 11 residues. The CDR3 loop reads CASSRDRGAFF. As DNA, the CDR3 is TGTGCCAGCAGCCGTGATCGGGGAGCTTTCTTT.

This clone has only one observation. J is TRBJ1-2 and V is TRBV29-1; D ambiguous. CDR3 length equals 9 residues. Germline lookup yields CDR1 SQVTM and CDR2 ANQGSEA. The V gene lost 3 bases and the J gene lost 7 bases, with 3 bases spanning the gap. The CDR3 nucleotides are TGCAGCGTTGATCCTGGCTACACCTTC. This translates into CSVDPGYTF.

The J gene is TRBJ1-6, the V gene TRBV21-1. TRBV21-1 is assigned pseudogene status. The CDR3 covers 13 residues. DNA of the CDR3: TGTGCCAGCAGCAAAAGTCCGCATTCACCCCTCCACTTT. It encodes CASSKSPHSPLHF.

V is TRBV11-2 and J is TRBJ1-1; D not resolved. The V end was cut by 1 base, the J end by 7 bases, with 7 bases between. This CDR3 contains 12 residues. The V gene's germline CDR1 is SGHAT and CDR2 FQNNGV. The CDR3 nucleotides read TGTGCCAGCAGCTTAGCCCAGCGTGAAGCTTTCTTT. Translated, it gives CASSLAQREAFF.

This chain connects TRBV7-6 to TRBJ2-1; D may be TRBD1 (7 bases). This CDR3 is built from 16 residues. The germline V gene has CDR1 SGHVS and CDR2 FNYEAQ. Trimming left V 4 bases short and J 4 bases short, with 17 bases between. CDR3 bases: TGTGCCAGCAGCTCCCCCTACAGGGGACTTTACAATGAGCAGTTCTTC. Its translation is CASSSPYRGLYNEQFF.

The CDR3 reads CASSPDRVSYEQYF. The CDR3 bases are TGTGCCAGCAGCCCCGACAGGGTCTCCTACGAGCAGTACTTC. The rearrangement joins TRBV27 to TRBJ2-5, with TRBD1 matching 7 bases. The J call is doubtful: the DNA matches TRBJ2-7 better. The CDR3 is made up of 14 amino acids. The germline gives CDR1 MNHEY, CDR2 SMNVEV (reference sequence).

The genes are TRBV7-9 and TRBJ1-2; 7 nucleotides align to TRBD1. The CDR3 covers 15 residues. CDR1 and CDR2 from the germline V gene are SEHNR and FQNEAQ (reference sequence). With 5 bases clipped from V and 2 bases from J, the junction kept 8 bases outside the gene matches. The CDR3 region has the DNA TGTGCCAGCAGCCCTTCTCTGACAGGGAACTATGGCTACACCTTC. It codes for CASSPSLTGNYGYTF.

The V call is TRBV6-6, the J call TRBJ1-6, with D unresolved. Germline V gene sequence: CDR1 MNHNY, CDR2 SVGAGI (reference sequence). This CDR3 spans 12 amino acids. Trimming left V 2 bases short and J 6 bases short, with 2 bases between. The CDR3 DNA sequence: TGTGCCAGCAGTTACGCTAATTCACCCCTCCACTTT. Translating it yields CASSYANSPLHF.

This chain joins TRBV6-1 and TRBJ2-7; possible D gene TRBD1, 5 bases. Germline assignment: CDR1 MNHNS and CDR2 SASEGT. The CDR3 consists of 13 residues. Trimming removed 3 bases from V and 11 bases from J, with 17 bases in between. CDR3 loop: CASSEWRQSREYF. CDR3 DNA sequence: TGTGCCAGCAGTGAGTGGAGACAGTCCAGGGAGTACTTC.

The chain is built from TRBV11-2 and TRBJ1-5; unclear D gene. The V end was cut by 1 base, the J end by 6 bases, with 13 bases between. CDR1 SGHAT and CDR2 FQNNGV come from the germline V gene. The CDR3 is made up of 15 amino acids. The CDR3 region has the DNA TGTGCCAGCAGCTTAGGAGTGAGGGAAAGTCAGCCCCAGCATTTT. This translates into CASSLGVRESQPQHF.

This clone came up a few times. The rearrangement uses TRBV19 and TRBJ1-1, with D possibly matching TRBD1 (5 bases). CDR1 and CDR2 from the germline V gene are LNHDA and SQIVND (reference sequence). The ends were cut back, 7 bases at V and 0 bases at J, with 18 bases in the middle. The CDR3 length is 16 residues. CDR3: CASTPGGGGLNTEAFF. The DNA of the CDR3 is TGTGCCAGTACCCCGGGTGGGGGGGGACTGAACACTGAAGCTTTCTTT.

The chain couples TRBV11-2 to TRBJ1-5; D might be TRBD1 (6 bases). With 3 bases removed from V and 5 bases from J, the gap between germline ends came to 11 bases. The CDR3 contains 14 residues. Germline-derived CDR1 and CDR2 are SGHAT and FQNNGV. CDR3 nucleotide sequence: TGTGCCAGCAGCTTCTCGGGGGCTGATCAGCCCCAGCATTTT. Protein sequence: CASSFSGADQPQHF.

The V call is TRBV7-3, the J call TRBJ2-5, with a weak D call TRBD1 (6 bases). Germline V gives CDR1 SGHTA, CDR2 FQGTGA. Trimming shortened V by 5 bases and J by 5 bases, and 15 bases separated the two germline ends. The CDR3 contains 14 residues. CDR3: CASSPPGDGETQYF. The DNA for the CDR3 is TGTGCCAGCAGCCCGCCAGGGGACGGGGAGACCCAGTACTTC.

CDR3 bases: TGCGCCAGCAGCTTGGGAGTAGGGGGAATAGGGTACAATGAGCAGTTCTTC. Amino acids: CASSLGVGGIGYNEQFF. V is TRBV5-1 and J is TRBJ2-1; weak D call: TRBD1 (6 bases). Between the trimmed V and J ends, which lost 0 bases and 4 bases, there was a span of 17 bases. The CDR3 has 17 residues. Per the germline V gene, CDR1 is SGHRS and CDR2 is YFSETQ.

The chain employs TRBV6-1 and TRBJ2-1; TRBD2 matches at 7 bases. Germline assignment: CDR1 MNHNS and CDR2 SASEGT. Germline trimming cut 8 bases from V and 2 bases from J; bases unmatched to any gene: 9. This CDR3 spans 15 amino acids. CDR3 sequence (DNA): TGTGCCAGCGCCCTGCGGGGGTTGACCTACAATGAGCAGTTCTTC. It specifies CASALRGLTYNEQFF.

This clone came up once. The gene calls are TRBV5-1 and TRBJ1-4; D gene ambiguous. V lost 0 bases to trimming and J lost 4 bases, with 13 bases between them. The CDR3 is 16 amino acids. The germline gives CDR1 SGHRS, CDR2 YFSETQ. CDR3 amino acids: CASSLVGALGNEKLFF. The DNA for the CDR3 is TGCGCCAGCAGCTTGGTGGGAGCCTTGGGTAATGAAAAACTGTTTTTT.

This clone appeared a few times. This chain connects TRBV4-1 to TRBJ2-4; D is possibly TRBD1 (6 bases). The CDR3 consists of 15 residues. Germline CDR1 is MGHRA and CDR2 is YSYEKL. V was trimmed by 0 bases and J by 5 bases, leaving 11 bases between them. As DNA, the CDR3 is TGCGCCAGCAGCCAAGAACCAGGGGTGCAAAACATTCAGTACTTC. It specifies CASSQEPGVQNIQYF.

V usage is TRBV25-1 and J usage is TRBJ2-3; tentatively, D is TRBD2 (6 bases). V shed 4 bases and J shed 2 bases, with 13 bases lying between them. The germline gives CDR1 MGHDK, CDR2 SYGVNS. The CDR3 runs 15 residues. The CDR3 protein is CASSGRGSTTDTQYF. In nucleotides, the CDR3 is TGTGCCAGCAGTGGTCGGGGGAGTACCACAGATACGCAGTATTTT.

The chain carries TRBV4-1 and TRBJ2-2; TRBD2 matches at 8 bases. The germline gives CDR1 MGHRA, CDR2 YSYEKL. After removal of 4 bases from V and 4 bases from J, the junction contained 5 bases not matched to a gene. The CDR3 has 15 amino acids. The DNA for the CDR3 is TGCGCCAGCAGCCCCGGCGGGGGGAGCACCGGGGAGCTGTTTTTT. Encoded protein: CASSPGGGSTGELFF.

As DNA, the CDR3 is TGTGCCAGCAGTGGGGGACAGGGCTACTTGGCGGGGACTAGCACAGATACGCAGTATTTT. Translation: CASSGGQGYLAGTSTDTQYF. The chain uses TRBV6-1 and TRBJ2-3; 9 bases align to TRBD1. V lost 4 bases to trimming and J lost 0 bases; unmatched junction nucleotides: 17. The CDR3 runs 20 residues. CDR1 and CDR2 (germline): MNHNS, SASEGT.

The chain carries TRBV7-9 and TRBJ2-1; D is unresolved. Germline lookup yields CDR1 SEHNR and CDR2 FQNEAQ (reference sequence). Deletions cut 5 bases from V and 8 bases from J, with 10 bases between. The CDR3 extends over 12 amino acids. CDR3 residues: CASSIQFDEQFF. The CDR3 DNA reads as TGTGCCAGCAGCATCCAGTTTGATGAGCAGTTCTTC.

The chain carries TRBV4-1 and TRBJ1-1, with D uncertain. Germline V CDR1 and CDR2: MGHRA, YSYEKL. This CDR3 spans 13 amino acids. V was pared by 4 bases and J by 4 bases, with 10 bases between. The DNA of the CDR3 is TGCGCCAGCAGCCCGCCTTCTGCCACTGAAGCTTTCTTT. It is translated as CASSPPSATEAFF.

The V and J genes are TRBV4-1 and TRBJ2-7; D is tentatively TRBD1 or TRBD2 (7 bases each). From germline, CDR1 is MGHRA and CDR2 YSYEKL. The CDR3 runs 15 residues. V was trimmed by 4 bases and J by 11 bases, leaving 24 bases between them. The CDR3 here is CASSPITWPGGGKYF. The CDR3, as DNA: TGCGCCAGCAGCCCAATCACCTGGCCAGGGGGGGGAAAGTACTTC.

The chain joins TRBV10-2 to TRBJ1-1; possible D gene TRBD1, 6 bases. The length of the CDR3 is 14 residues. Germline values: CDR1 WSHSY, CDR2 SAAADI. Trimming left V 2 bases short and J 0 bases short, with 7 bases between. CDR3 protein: CASSEPGVNTEAFF. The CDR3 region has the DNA TGCGCCAGCAGTGAGCCAGGGGTGAACACTGAAGCTTTCTTT.

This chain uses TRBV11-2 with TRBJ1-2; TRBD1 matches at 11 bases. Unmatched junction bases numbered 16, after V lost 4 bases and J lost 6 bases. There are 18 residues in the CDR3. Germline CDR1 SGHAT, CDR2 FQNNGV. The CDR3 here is CASSSPRTGGAKIDGYTF. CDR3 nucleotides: TGTGCCAGCAGCTCACCAAGGACAGGGGGCGCAAAAATCGATGGCTACACCTTC.